This TCR beta chain originates from a study of T cells in Graves' hyperthyroidism and ophthalmopathy. For the study at large: Blood was drawn when the patient was first diagnosed and still untreated.

The germline V gene encodes CDR1 SEHNR and CDR2 FQNEAQ (reference sequence). The V end lost 1 base, the J end lost 0 bases, and 28 bases lay between the germline ends. The CDR3 has 21 amino acids. TCR beta CDR3 regions were amplified from RNA transcripts. In the first-round RT-PCR of the TCR CDR3, the HTBI primer set was used. TCRdb fed the multiplex PCR reads into MiXCR, producing one record per CDR3 protein. This table holds a few hundred thousand distinct CDR3 sequences, around 15% found once. In its sample, this clonotype was seen many times. Diagnosing involved the use of clinical symptoms, serum thyroxine and TRAb, thyroid ultrasound and orbital computed tomography.

Sequencing used blood. J is TRBJ2-7 and V is TRBV7-9, with D tentatively TRBD2 (6 bases). This sequence originates from a woman between 40 and 50 years old with Graves' ophthalmopathy. CDR3 nucleotides: TGTGCCAGCAGCTTAGGGGCGAGAGGGAGGCTCGGACACTTCAGCTCCTACGAGCAGTACTTC. It translates to CASSLGARGRLGHFSSYEQYF. Based on the CDR3 plus reference TRBV7-9 and TRBJ2-7, the full variable domain is DTGVSQNPRHKITKRGQNVTFRCDPISEHNRLYWYRQTLGQGPEFLTYFQNEAQLEKSRLLSDRFSAERPKGSFSTLEIQRTEQGDSAMYLCASSLGARGRLGHFSSYEQYFGPGTRLTVT.